This T cell receptor (beta chain) was retrieved from a study of shared clonotypes between healthy human individuals. As regards this clone: What it binds is unknown.

Naive CD8 cells comprised CD45RO-negative, CCR7-positively selected cells, excluding terminally differentiated effector memory CD45RA+ cells. Donors, healthy HIV-negative adults, lacked recent acute infections or vaccinations. TCRdb's table, derived via immunoSEQ multiplex PCR, lists solely in-frame clones and lacks some. The sample includes about 800,000 clones, 95% to 97% seen only once; the top ten take over 0.2%. Trimming took 2 bases from V and 3 from J; bases not matched to a gene: 13. Germline V gene lookup returns CDR1 MGHDK and CDR2 SYGVNS. CDR3 length: 18 residues. The study's findings and limits: What limited the represented genetic and exposure-history diversity was the small number of donors.

This receptor was taken from a man younger than 45 in good health. Sequencing input: naive CD8+ T cells sorted from blood. This chain joins TRBV25-1 and TRBJ1-5; TRBD1 matches at 7 bases. The CDR3 here is CASSEGGVEQGINQPQHF. Written as DNA, the CDR3 is TGTGCCAGCAGTGAAGGGGGTGTGGAACAGGGGATCAATCAGCCCCAGCATTTT.